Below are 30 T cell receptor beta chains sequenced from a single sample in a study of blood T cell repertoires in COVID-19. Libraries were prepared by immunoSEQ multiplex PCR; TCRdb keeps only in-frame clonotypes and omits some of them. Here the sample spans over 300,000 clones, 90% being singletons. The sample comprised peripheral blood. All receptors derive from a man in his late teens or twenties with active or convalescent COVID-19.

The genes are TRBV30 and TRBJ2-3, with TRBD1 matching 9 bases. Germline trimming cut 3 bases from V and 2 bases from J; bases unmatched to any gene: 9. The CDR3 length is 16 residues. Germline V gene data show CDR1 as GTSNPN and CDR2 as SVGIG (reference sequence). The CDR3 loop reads CAWRDWGQGNTDTQYF. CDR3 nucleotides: TGTGCCTGGAGGGACTGGGGACAGGGTAACACAGATACGCAGTATTTT. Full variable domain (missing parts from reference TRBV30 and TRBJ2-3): SQTIHQWPATLVQPVGSPLSLECTVEGTSNPNLYWYRQAAGRGLQLLFYSVGIGQISSEVPQNLSASRPQDRQFILSSKKLLLSDSGFYLCAWRDWGQGNTDTQYFGPGTRLTVL.

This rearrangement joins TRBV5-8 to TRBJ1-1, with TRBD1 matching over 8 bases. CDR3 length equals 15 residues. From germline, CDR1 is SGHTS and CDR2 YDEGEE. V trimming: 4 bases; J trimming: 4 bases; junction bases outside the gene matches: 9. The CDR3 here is CASSAAGTGFTEAFF. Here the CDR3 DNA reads TGTGCCAGCAGCGCCGCCGGGACAGGATTCACTGAAGCTTTCTTT.

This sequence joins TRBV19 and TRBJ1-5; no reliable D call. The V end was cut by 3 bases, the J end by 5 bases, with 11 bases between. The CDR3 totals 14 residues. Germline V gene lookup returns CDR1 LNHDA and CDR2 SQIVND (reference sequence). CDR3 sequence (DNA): TGTGCCAGTAGTATCCGGTGGAGCGATCAGCCCCAGCATTTT. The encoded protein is CASSIRWSDQPQHF.

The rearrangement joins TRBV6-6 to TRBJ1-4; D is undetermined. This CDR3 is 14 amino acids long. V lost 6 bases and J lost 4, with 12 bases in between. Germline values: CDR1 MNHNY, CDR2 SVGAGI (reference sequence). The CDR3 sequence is CASSPGSYNEKLFF. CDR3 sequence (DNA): TGTGCCAGCAGCCCGGGGAGCTATAATGAAAAACTGTTTTTT.

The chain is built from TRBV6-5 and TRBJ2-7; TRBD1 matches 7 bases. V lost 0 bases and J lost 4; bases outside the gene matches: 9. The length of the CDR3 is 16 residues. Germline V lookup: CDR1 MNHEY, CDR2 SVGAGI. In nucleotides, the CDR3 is TGTGCCAGCAGTTACTCCGGTTGGCAGGGGGTATACGAGCAGTACTTC. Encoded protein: CASSYSGWQGVYEQYF.

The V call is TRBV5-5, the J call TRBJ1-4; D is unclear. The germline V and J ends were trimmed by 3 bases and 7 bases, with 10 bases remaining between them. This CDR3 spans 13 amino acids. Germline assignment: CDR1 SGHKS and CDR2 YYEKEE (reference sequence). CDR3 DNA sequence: TGTGCCAGCAGCTATGGCGGTTTTGAAAAACTGTTTTTT. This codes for CASSYGGFEKLFF.

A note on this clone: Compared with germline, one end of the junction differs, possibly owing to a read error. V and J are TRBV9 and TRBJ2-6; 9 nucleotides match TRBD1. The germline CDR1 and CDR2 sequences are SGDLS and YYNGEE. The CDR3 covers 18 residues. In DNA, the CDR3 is TGTGCCAGCAGCGAGCCGGGACAGGGAATATCTGGGGCCAACGTGCTGACTTTC. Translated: CASSEPGQGISGANVLTF.

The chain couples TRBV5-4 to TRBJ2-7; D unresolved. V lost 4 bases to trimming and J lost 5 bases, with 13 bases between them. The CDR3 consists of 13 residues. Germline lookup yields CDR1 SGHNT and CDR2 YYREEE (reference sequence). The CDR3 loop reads CASSPSPFDEQYF. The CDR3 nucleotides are TGTGCCAGCAGCCCCTCCCCCTTCGACGAGCAGTACTTC.

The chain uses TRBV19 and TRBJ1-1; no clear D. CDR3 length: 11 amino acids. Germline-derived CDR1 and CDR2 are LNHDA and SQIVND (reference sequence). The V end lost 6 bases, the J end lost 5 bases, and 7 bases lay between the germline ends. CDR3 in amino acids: CASSLGTEAFF. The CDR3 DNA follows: TGTGCCAGTAGCCTCGGGACTGAAGCTTTCTTT.

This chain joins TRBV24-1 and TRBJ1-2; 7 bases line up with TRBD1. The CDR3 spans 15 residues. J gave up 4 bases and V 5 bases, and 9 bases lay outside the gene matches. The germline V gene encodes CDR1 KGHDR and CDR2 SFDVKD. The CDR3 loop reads CATSGAIGTVYGYTF. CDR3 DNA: TGTGCCACCAGTGGCGCTATCGGGACAGTCTATGGCTACACCTTC.

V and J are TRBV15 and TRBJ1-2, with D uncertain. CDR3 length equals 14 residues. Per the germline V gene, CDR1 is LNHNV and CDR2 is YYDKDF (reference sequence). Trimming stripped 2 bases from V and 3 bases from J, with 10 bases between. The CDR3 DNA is TGTGCCACCAGCAGACAACAGCTTCACTATGGCTACACCTTC. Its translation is CATSRQQLHYGYTF. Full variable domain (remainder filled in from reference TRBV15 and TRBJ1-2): DAMVIQNPRYQVTQFGKPVTLSCSQTLNHNVMYWYQQKSSQAPKLLFHYYDKDFNNEADTPDNFQSRRPNTSFCFLDIRSPGLGDTAMYLCATSRQQLHYGYTFGSGTRLTVV.

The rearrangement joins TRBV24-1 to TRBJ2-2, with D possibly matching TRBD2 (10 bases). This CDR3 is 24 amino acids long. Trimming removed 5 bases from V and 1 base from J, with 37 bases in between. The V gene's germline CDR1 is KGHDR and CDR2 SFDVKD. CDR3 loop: CATSAGTGREREGTKLGNTGELFF. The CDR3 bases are TGTGCCACCAGTGCCGGGACAGGGAGGGAGCGGGAGGGGACAAAACTTGGGAACACCGGGGAGCTGTTTTTT.

The DNA for the CDR3 is TGTGCCAGCAGTTCACAGGGGGCCGGCTACAATGAGCAGTTCTTC. Its translation: CASSSQGAGYNEQFF. This chain joins TRBV7-2 and TRBJ2-1, with TRBD1 matching over 9 bases. The length of the CDR3 is 15 residues. The germline CDR1 and CDR2 sequences are SGHTA and FQGNSA. Trimming at V came to 6 bases and at J to 3 bases, leaving 6 bases not matched to a gene. Together with reference TRBV7-2 and TRBJ2-1, the CDR3 gives the full variable domain: GAGVSQSPSNKVTEKGKDVELRCDPISGHTALYWYRQSLGQGLEFLIYFQGNSAPDKSGLPSDRFSAERTGGSVSTLTIQRTQQEDSAVYLCASSSQGAGYNEQFFGPGTRLTVL.

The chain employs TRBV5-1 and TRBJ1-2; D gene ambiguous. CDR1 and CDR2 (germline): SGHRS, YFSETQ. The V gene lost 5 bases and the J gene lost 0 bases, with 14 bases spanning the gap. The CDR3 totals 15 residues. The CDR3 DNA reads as TGCGCCAGCAGTTCGGAGACGGGAGCTAACTATGGCTACACCTTC. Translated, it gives CASSSETGANYGYTF.

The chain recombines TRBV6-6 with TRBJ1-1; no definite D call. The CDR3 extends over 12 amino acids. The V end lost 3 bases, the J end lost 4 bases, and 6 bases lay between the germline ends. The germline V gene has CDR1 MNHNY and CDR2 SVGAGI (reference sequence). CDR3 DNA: TGTGCCAGCAGTTATTTGAGCACTGAAGCTTTCTTT. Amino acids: CASSYLSTEAFF.

The CDR3 coding sequence is TGTGCCAGCAGTTACAAAAGAGGGATGCCCCTCCACTTT. Amino acid sequence: CASSYKRGMPLHF. The chain couples TRBV6-5 to TRBJ1-6; D unresolved. Germline assignment: CDR1 MNHEY and CDR2 SVGAGI. Trimming shortened V by 2 bases and J by 13 bases, and 12 bases separated the two germline ends. CDR3 length: 13 amino acids.

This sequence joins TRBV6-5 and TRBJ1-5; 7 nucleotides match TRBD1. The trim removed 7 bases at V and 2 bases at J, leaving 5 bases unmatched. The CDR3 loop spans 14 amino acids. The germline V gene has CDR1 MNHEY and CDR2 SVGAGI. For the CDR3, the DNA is TGTGCCAGCATTCAAACAGGGGGCAATCAGCCCCAGCATTTT. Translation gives CASIQTGGNQPQHF.

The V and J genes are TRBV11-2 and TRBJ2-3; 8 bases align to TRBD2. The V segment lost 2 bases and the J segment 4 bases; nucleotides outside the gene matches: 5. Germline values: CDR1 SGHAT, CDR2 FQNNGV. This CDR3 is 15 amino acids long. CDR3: CASSLSGSGPDTQYF. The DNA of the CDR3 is TGTGCCAGCAGCTTAAGCGGGAGCGGCCCAGATACGCAGTATTTT. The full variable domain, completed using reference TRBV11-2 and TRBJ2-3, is EAGVAQSPRYKIIEKRQSVAFWCNPISGHATLYWYQQILGQGPKLLIQFQNNGVVDDSQLPKDRFSAERLKGVDSTLKIQPAKLEDSAVYLCASSLSGSGPDTQYFGPGTRLTVL.

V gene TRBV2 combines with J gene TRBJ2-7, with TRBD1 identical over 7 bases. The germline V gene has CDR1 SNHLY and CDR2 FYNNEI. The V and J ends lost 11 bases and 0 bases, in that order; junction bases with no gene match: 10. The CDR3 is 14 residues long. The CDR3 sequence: CAGLRDSFSYEQYF. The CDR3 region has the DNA TGTGCCGGACTCCGGGACAGCTTCTCCTACGAGCAGTACTTC.

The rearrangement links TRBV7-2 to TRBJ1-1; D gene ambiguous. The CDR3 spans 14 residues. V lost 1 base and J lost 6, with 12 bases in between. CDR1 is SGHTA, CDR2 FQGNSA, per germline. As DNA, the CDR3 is TGTGCCAGCAGCTTAGGGGGAGTTGTCGCTGAAGCTTTCTTT. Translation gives CASSLGGVVAEAFF.

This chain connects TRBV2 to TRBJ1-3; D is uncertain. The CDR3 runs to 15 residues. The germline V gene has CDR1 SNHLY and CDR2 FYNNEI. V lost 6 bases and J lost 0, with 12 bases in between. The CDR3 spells CASRAEHISGNTIYF. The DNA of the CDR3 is TGTGCCAGCAGGGCAGAACACATCTCTGGAAACACCATATATTTT.

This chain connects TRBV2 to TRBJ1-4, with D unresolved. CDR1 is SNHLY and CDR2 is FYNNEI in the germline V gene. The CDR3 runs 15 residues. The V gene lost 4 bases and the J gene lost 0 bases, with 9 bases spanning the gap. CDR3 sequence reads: CASSVFPATNEKLFF. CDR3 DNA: TGTGCCAGCAGTGTGTTCCCAGCAACTAATGAAAAACTGTTTTTT. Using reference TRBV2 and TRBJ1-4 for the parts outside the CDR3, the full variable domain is EPEVTQTPSHQVTQMGQEVILRCVPISNHLYFYWYRQILGQKVEFLVSFYNNEISEKSEIFDDQFSVERPDGSNFTLKIRSTKLEDSAMYFCASSVFPATNEKLFFGSGTQLSVL.

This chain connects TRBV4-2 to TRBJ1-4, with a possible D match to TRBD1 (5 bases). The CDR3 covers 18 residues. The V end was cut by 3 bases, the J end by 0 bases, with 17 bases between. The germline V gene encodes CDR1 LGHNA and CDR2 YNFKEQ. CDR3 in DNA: TGTGCCAGCAGCCACTTAGGCCTGGGGCTCGCAACTAATGAAAAACTGTTTTTT. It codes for CASSHLGLGLATNEKLFF.

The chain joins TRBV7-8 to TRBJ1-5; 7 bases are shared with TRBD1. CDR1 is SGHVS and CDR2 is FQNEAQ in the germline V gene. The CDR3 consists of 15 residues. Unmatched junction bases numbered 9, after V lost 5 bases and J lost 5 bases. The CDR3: CASSTRQGRDQPQHF. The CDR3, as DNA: TGTGCCAGCAGCACCCGACAGGGAAGGGATCAGCCCCAGCATTTT.

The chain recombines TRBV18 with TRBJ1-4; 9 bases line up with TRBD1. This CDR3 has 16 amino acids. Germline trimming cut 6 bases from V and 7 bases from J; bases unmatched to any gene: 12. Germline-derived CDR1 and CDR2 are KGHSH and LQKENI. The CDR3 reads CASSRPGTGRGEKLFF. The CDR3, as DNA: TGTGCCAGCTCCCGTCCCGGGACAGGGAGGGGTGAAAAACTGTTTTTT.

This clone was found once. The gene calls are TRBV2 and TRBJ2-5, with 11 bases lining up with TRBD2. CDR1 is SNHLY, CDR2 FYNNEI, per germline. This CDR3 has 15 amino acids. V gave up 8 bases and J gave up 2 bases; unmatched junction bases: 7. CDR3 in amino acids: CASSRLAGLQETQYF. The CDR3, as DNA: TGTGCCAGCTCAAGACTAGCGGGATTGCAAGAGACCCAGTACTTC.

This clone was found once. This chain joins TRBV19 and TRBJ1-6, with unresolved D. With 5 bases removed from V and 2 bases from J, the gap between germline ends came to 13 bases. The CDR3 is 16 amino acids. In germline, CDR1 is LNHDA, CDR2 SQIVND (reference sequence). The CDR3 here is CASSLEGGTYNSPLHF. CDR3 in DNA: TGTGCCAGTAGTTTGGAGGGAGGGACCTATAATTCACCCCTCCACTTT.

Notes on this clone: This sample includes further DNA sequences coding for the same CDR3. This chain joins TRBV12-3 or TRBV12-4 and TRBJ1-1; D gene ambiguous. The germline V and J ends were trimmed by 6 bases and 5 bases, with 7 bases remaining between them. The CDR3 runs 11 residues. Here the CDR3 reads CASSPSTEAFF. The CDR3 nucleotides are TGTGCCAGCAGCCCCTCGACTGAAGCTTTCTTT.

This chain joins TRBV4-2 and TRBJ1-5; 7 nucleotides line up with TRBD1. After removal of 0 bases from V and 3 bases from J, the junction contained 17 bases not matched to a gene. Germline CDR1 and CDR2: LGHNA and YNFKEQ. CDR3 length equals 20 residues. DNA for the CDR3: TGTGCCAGCAGCCAAGAGGTAGGAGGGGGCGTCCTTAAGAACAATCAGCCCCAGCATTTT. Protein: CASSQEVGGGVLKNNQPQHF.

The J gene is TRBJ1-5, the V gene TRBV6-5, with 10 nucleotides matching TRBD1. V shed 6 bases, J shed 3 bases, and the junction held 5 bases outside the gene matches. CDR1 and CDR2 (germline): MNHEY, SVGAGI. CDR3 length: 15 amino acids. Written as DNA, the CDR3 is TGTGCCAGCAGGCGGACAGGGGGAGCCAATCAGCCCCAGCATTTT. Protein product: CASRRTGGANQPQHF.